Each of the 19 T cell receptor beta chains below was sequenced from the same sample in a study of T cell repertoires in cytomegalovirus infection. TCRdb reanalysed the reads using MiXCR and keeps one entry per CDR3 protein. The sample lists about 530,000 distinct CDR3 sequences; around 27% were seen once. Sequences were obtained from PBMCs. The source of these receptors is a human donor in good health (CMV status not recorded). Some clones in this sample may be carry-over from other donors' samples.

This chain connects TRBV7-3 to TRBJ2-1; 11 bases agree with TRBD2. The CDR3 runs to 14 residues. Germline CDR1 and CDR2: SGHTA and FQGTGA. The V gene end was trimmed by 1 base and the J gene end by 8 bases; junction bases not matched to a gene: 1. The CDR3 loop is CASSLNSGRDEQFF. CDR3 sequence (DNA): TGTGCCAGCAGCTTAAATAGCGGGAGGGATGAGCAGTTCTTC.

CDR3: CASSFLGVRSKNIQYF. CDR3 nucleotide sequence: TGTGCCAGCAGTTTTTTGGGCGTCCGGTCCAAAAACATTCAGTACTTC. The chain joins TRBV12-3 or TRBV12-4 to TRBJ2-4, with no clear D. The CDR3 is 16 residues long. V lost 3 bases, J lost 2 bases, and 14 bases lay in between.

The chain uses TRBV7-9 and TRBJ1-1; D is possibly TRBD1 (6 bases). The germline V and J ends were trimmed by 2 bases and 6 bases, with 16 bases remaining between them. This CDR3 region has 15 residues. Germline V lookup: CDR1 SEHNR, CDR2 FQNEAQ (reference sequence). In nucleotides, the CDR3 is TGTGCCAGCAGCTTACCGGAGGTAGGGGGGCCTGAAGCTTTCTTT. Protein: CASSLPEVGGPEAFF.

This clonotype has a handful of counts. The rearrangement links TRBV7-9 to TRBJ2-1, with a weak D call TRBD2 (6 bases). The CDR3 covers 15 residues. The V and J ends lost 4 bases and 8 bases respectively, with 18 bases between them. CDR1 and CDR2 from the germline V gene are SEHNR and FQNEAQ (reference sequence). In DNA, the CDR3 is TGTGCCAGCAGCTCGGGCGGGGCCTATGGCGATGAGCAGTTCTTC. Its protein product is CASSSGGAYGDEQFF.

The chain uses TRBV12-3 or TRBV12-4 and TRBJ1-5, with unresolved D. The CDR3 sequence is 15 residues long. The germline V and J ends were trimmed by 6 bases and 3 bases, with 15 bases remaining between them. The CDR3 is CASSLTTSFNQPQHF. In nucleotides, the CDR3 is TGTGCCAGCAGCCTGACAACCTCGTTCAATCAGCCCCAGCATTTT.

The chain has TRBV4-3 and TRBJ2-2, with D unresolved. Germline-derived CDR1 and CDR2 are LGHNA and YSLEER. The CDR3 sequence is 16 residues long. Trimming stripped 0 bases from V and 8 bases from J, with 16 bases between. In nucleotides, the CDR3 is TGCGCCAGCAGCCAAGATCAACCCCAGGAGCAGGGGGAGCTGTTTTTT. Its translation is CASSQDQPQEQGELFF.

This clonotype was counted a few times. The gene calls are TRBV29-1 and TRBJ2-3, with 11 nucleotides matching TRBD2. Trimming took 6 bases from V and 7 from J; bases not matched to a gene: 9. This CDR3 spans 14 amino acids. From germline, CDR1 is SQVTM and CDR2 ANQGSEA. The CDR3 DNA follows: TGCAGCGTCCAAACTAGCGGGAGCTTTCATACGCAGTATTTT. It encodes CSVQTSGSFHTQYF.

This clonotype was observed a few times. The V call is TRBV12-3 or TRBV12-4, the J call TRBJ1-3, with 7 positions matching TRBD1. The CDR3 is made up of 15 amino acids. Trimming cost V 3 bases and J 0 bases; bases outside gene matches: 2. The CDR3 DNA reads TGTGCCAGCAGTTTCAGACAGGGCTCTGGAAACACCATATATTTT. It specifies CASSFRQGSGNTIYF.

The V gene is TRBV6-1, the J gene TRBJ2-4; TRBD1 aligns across 8 bases. V lost 5 bases and J lost 3; bases outside the gene matches: 6. The CDR3 has 15 amino acids. The germline V gene has CDR1 MNHNS and CDR2 SASEGT. CDR3 sequence reads: CASSHRGAGKNIQYF. CDR3 in DNA: TGTGCCAGCAGTCACAGGGGGGCGGGCAAAAACATTCAGTACTTC.

This clonotype was observed many times. The chain is built from TRBV7-2 and TRBJ1-5; weak D call: TRBD1 (6 bases). This CDR3 region has 13 residues. Between the trimmed V and J ends, which lost 4 bases and 5 bases, there was a span of 9 bases. Germline loops: CDR1 SGHTA, CDR2 FQGNSA. The CDR3 is CASSSRGDQPQHF. The CDR3 DNA reads as TGTGCCAGCAGCTCAAGGGGGGATCAGCCCCAGCATTTT. The full variable domain, with the rest looked up from reference TRBV7-2 and TRBJ1-5, is GAGVSQSPSNKVTEKGKDVELRCDPISGHTALYWYRQSLGQGLEFLIYFQGNSAPDKSGLPSDRFSAERTGGSVSTLTIQRTQQEDSAVYLCASSSRGDQPQHFGDGTRLSIL.

The J gene is TRBJ2-3, the V gene TRBV10-3, with D perhaps matching TRBD1 or TRBD2 (6 bases each). CDR3 length: 15 residues. V was clipped by 0 bases and J by 4 bases, with 11 bases between them. Looked up from germline, CDR1 is ENHRY and CDR2 is SYGVKD. CDR3 in amino acids: CAISESRGAADTQYF. The CDR3 nucleotides are TGTGCCATCAGTGAGTCAAGGGGGGCGGCAGATACGCAGTATTTT.

This clonotype has a handful of counts. The chain employs TRBV7-9 and TRBJ2-5; D remains ambiguous. Trimming stripped 0 bases from V and 8 bases from J, with 7 bases between. The CDR3 is made up of 12 amino acids. The germline CDR1 and CDR2 sequences are SEHNR and FQNEAQ (reference sequence). The CDR3 coding sequence is TGTGCCAGCAGCTTAGCAGAGAAAACCCAGTACTTC. This codes for CASSLAEKTQYF. The full variable domain, rest sourced from reference TRBV7-9 and TRBJ2-5, is DTGVSQNPRHKITKRGQNVTFRCDPISEHNRLYWYRQTLGQGPEFLTYFQNEAQLEKSRLLSDRFSAERPKGSFSTLEIQRTEQGDSAMYLCASSLAEKTQYFGPGTRLLVL.

The chain recombines TRBV28 with TRBJ2-3, with D perhaps matching TRBD1 (8 bases). Trimming stripped 6 bases from V and 3 bases from J, with 13 bases between. Germline V gene data show CDR1 as MDHEN and CDR2 as SYDVKM. The CDR3 contains 14 residues. The CDR3 protein is CASRGQGGTDTQYF. CDR3 DNA sequence: TGTGCCAGCAGAGGACAGGGAGGGACAGATACGCAGTATTTT.

This clonotype was detected a few times. V gene TRBV30 combines with J gene TRBJ1-2; D is unclear. This CDR3 spans 14 amino acids. Trimming took 3 bases from V and 4 from J, leaving 15 bases between them. Germline loops: CDR1 GTSNPN, CDR2 SVGIG (reference sequence). The CDR3 loop reads CAWSSTTVVYGYTF. DNA of the CDR3: TGTGCCTGGAGCTCCACCACAGTGGTCTATGGCTACACCTTC.

V is TRBV5-1 and J is TRBJ2-5, with TRBD2 as a possible D gene (6 bases). Looked up from germline, CDR1 is SGHRS and CDR2 is YFSETQ. The CDR3 contains 16 residues. Trimming took off 0 bases at V and 4 bases at J, with 16 bases between the two ends. DNA for the CDR3: TGCGCCAGCAGCTTGGTTATTGCGGGACTGGGAGAGACCCAGTACTTC. Translated, it gives CASSLVIAGLGETQYF. The entire variable domain, with the rest obtained from reference TRBV5-1 and TRBJ2-5, is as follows: KAGVTQTPRYLIKTRGQQVTLSCSPISGHRSVSWYQQTPGQGLQFLFEYFSETQRNKGNFPGRFSGRQFSNSRSEMNVSTLELGDSALYLCASSLVIAGLGETQYFGPGTRLLVL.

This clonotype was observed a handful of times. The CDR3 nucleotides are TGTGCCAGCAGCTTTCCCGCGGCTAGCGGGATCTATGAGCAGTTCTTC. It codes for CASSFPAASGIYEQFF. The rearrangement joins TRBV5-5 to TRBJ2-1; 9 bases are shared with TRBD2. Trimming removed 2 bases from V and 8 bases from J; junction bases left unmatched: 11. From germline, CDR1 is SGHKS and CDR2 YYEKEE (reference sequence). The CDR3 extends over 16 amino acids.

This rearrangement joins TRBV5-5 to TRBJ2-7; 12 bases are a match to TRBD2. The CDR3 is 15 residues long. V shed 3 bases, J shed 2 bases, and the junction held 3 bases outside the gene matches. In germline, CDR1 is SGHKS, CDR2 YYEKEE (reference sequence). CDR3 nucleotide sequence: TGTGCCAGCAGCTCCAGACTAGCGGGGGCCTACGAGCAGTACGTC. Amino acids: CASSSRLAGAYEQYV.

This clonotype was counted at least ten times. J is TRBJ2-1 and V is TRBV28, with no clear D. The CDR3 length is 16 residues. Trimming took off 5 bases at V and 8 bases at J, with 22 bases between the two ends. Looked up from germline, CDR1 is MDHEN and CDR2 is SYDVKM. CDR3 region: CASSERKAFISHEQFF. The DNA of the CDR3 is TGTGCCAGCAGTGAAAGAAAGGCCTTCATCAGCCATGAGCAGTTCTTC. Based on the CDR3 plus reference TRBV28 and TRBJ2-1, the full variable domain is DVKVTQSSRYLVKRTGEKVFLECVQDMDHENMFWYRQDPGLGLRLIYFSYDVKMKEKGDIPEGYSVSREKKERFSLILESASTNQTSMYLCASSERKAFISHEQFFGPGTRLTVL.

The J gene is TRBJ2-1, the V gene TRBV12-3 or TRBV12-4, with 10 bases lining up with TRBD1. The CDR3 extends over 18 amino acids. Trimming at V came to 6 bases and at J to 5 bases, leaving 16 bases not matched to a gene. In DNA, the CDR3 is TGTGCCAGCAGCCCAGTCCCGGGACAGGGGTCATCGGACAATGAGCAGTTCTTC. Its translation: CASSPVPGQGSSDNEQFF.